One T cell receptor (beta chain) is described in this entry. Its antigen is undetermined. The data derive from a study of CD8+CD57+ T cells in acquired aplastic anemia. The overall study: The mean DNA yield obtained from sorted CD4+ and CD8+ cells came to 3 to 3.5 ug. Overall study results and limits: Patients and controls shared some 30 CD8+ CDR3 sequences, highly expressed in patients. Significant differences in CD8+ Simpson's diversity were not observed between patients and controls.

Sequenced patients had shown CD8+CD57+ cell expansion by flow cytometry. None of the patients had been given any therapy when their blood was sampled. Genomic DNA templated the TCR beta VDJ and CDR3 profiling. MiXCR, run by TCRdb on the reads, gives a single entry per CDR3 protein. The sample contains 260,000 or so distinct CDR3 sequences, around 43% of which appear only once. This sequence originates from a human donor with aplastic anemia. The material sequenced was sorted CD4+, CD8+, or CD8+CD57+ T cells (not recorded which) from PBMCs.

The CDR3 reads CASSGQGTFYGYTF. CDR3 coding DNA: TGTGCCAGCAGCGGACAGGGTACCTTTTATGGCTACACCTTC. The chain couples TRBV9 to TRBJ1-2; 7 bases map to TRBD1. CDR3 length: 14 amino acids. CDR1 is SGDLS, CDR2 YYNGEE, per germline. V trimming: 3 bases; J trimming: 5 bases; junction bases outside the gene matches: 7.